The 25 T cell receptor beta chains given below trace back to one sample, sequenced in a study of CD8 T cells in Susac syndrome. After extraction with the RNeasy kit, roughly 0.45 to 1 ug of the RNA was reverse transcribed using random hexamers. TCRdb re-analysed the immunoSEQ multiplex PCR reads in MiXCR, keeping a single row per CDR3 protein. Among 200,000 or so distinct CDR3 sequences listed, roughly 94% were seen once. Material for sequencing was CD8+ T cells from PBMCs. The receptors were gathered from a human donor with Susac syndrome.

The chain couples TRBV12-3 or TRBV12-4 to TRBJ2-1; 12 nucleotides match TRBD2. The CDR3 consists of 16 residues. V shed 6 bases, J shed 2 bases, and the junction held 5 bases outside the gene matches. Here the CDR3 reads CASSRASGGAYNEQFF. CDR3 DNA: TGTGCCAGCAGCCGTGCTAGCGGGGGGGCCTACAATGAGCAGTTCTTC.

The DNA for the CDR3 is TGTGCCAGCAGCGTAGGGGGAAACGTGGGACTACCAGGCTACGAGCAGTACTTC. Translated, it gives CASSVGGNVGLPGYEQYF. The chain is built from TRBV9 and TRBJ2-7, with 7 bases matching TRBD2. This CDR3 is built from 18 residues. V trimming: 0 bases; J trimming: 3 bases; junction bases outside the gene matches: 15. Germline CDR1 is SGDLS and CDR2 is YYNGEE. Complete variable domain (other parts from reference TRBV9 and TRBJ2-7): DSGVTQTPKHLITATGQRVTLRCSPRSGDLSVYWYQQSLDQGLQFLIQYYNGEERAKGNILERFSAQQFPDLHSELNLSSLELGDSALYFCASSVGGNVGLPGYEQYFGPGTRLTVT.

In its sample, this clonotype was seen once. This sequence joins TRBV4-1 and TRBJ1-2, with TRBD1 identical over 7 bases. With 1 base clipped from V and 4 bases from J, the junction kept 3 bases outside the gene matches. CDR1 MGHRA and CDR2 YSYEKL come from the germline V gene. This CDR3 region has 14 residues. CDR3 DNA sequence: TGCGCCAGCAGCCAAGGGGACAGAGGCTATGGCTACACCTTC. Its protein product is CASSQGDRGYGYTF.

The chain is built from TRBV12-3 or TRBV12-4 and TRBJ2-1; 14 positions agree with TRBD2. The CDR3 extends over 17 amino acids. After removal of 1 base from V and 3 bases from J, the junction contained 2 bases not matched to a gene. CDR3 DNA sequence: TGTGCCAGCAGTTTAGGACTAGCGGGGGGGCTCTACAATGAGCAGTTCTTC. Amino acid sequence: CASSLGLAGGLYNEQFF.

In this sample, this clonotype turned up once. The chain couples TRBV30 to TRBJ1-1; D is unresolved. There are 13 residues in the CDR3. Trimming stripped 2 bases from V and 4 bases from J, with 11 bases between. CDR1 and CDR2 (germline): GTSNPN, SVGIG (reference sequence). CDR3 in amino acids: CAWSQGGPTEAFF. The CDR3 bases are TGTGCCTGGAGTCAAGGTGGACCCACTGAAGCTTTCTTT. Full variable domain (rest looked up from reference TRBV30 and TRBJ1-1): SQTIHQWPATLVQPVGSPLSLECTVEGTSNPNLYWYRQAAGRGLQLLFYSVGIGQISSEVPQNLSASRPQDRQFILSSKKLLLSDSGFYLCAWSQGGPTEAFFGQGTRLTVV.

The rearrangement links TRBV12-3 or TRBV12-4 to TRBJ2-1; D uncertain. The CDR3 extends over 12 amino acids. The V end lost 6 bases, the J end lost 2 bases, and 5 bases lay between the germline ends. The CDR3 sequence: CASRWAYNEQFF. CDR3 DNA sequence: TGTGCCAGCAGGTGGGCCTACAATGAGCAGTTCTTC.

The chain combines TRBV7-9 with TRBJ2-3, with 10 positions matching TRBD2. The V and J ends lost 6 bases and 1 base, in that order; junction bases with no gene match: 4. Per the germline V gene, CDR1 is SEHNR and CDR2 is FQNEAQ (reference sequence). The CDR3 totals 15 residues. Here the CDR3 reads CASRELAGRTDTQYF. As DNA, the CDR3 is TGTGCCAGCAGGGAACTAGCGGGGCGCACAGATACGCAGTATTTT.

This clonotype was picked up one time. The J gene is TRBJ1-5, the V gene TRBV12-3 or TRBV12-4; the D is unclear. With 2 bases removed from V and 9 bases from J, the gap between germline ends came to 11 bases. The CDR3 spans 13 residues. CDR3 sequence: CASSLISGSPQHF. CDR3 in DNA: TGTGCCAGCAGTTTAATCAGTGGGTCGCCCCAGCATTTT.

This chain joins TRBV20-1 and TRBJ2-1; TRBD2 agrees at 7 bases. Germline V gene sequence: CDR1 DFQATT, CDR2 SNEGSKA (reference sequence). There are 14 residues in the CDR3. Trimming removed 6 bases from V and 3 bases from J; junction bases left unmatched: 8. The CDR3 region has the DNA TGCAGTGCCCGCGGGGACTACCTCTACAATGAGCAGTTCTTC. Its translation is CSARGDYLYNEQFF.

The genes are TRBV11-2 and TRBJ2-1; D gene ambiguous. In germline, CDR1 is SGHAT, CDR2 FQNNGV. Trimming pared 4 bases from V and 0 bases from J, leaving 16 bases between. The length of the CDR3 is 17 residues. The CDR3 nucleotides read TGTGCCAGCAGCTCTTTCGGGCTCCCCGGCTCCTACAATGAGCAGTTCTTC. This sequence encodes CASSSFGLPGSYNEQFF.

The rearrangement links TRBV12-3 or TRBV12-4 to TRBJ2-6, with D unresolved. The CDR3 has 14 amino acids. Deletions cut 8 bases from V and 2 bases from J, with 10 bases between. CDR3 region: CASGWMTGANVLTF. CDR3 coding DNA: TGTGCCAGCGGATGGATGACTGGGGCCAACGTCCTGACTTTC.

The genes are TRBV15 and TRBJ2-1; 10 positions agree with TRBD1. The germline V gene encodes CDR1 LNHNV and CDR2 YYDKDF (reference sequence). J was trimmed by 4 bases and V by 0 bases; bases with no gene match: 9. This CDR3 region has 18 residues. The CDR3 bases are TGTGCCACCAGCAGAGATATATTGGGGACAGGGGTGTACAATGAGCAGTTCTTC. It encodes CATSRDILGTGVYNEQFF.

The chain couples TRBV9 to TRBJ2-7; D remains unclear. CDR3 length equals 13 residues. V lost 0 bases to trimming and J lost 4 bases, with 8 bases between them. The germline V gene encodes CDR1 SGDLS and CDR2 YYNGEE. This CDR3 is CASSVGVGYEQYF. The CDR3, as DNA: TGTGCCAGCAGCGTAGGGGTTGGGTACGAGCAGTACTTC.

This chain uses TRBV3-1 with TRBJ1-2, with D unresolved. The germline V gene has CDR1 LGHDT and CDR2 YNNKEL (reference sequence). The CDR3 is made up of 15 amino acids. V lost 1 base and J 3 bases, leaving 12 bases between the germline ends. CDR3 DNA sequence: TGTGCCAGCAGCCAAGTTGGGTTATTGGACTATGGCTACACCTTC. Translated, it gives CASSQVGLLDYGYTF.

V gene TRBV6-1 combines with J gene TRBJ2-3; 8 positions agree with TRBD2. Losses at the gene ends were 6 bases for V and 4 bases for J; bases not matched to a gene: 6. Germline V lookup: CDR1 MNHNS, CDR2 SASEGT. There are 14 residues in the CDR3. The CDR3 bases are TGTGCCAGCAGCCAAGCGGGAGTCGCAGATACGCAGTATTTT. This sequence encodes CASSQAGVADTQYF.

Written as DNA, the CDR3 is TGTGCCAGTAGTAGCGGGAGGGCCGTGGATACGCAGTATTTT. Residues: CASSSGRAVDTQYF. The V gene is TRBV19, the J gene TRBJ2-3; TRBD2 matches 9 bases. Germline V lookup: CDR1 LNHDA, CDR2 SQIVND (reference sequence). Trimming removed 4 bases from V and 6 bases from J; junction bases left unmatched: 5. This CDR3 has 14 amino acids.

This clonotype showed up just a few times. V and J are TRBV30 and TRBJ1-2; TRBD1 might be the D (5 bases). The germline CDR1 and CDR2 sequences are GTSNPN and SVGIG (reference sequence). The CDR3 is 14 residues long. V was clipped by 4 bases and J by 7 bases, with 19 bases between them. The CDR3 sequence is CAWNLWGGGGGYTF. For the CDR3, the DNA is TGTGCCTGGAACTTATGGGGCGGAGGCGGTGGCTACACCTTC. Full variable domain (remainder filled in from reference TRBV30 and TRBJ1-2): SQTIHQWPATLVQPVGSPLSLECTVEGTSNPNLYWYRQAAGRGLQLLFYSVGIGQISSEVPQNLSASRPQDRQFILSSKKLLLSDSGFYLCAWNLWGGGGGYTFGSGTRLTVV.

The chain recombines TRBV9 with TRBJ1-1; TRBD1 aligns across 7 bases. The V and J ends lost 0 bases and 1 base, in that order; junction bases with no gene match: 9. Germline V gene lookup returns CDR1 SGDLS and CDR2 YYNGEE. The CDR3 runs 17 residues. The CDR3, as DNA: TGTGCCAGCAGCGTAGAGGGGGCTTCCAGGAGGAACACTGAAGCTTTCTTT. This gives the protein CASSVEGASRRNTEAFF.

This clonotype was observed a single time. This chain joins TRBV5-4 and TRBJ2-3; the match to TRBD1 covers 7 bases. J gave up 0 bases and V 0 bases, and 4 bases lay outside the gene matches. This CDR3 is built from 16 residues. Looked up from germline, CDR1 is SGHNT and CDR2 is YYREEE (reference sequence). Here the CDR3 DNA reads TGTGCCAGCAGCTTGGACAGGGGCGCCAGCACAGATACGCAGTATTTT. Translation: CASSLDRGASTDTQYF.

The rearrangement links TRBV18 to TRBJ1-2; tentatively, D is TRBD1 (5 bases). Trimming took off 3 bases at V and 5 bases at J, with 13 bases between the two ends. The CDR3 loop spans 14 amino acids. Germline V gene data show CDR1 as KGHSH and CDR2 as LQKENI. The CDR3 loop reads CASSPGATDYGYTF. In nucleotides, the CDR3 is TGTGCCAGCTCACCCGGAGCGACAGATTATGGCTACACCTTC.

The CDR3 sequence: CASRPLAGSNTGELFF. Written as DNA, the CDR3 is TGTGCCAGCAGGCCTCTTGCGGGGTCGAACACCGGGGAGCTGTTTTTT. The rearrangement uses TRBV28 and TRBJ2-2, with D possibly being TRBD2 (6 bases). Deletions cut 6 bases from V and 0 bases from J, with 14 bases between. The CDR3 is 16 amino acids. Germline CDR1 and CDR2: MDHEN and SYDVKM.

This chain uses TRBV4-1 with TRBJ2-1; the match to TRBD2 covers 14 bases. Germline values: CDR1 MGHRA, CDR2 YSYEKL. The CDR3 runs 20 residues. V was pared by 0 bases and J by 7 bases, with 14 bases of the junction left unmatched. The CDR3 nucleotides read TGCGCCAGCAGCCAAGAGCCGGGACTAGCGGGGGCCTCAATGGGGAATGAGCAGTTCTTC. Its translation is CASSQEPGLAGASMGNEQFF.

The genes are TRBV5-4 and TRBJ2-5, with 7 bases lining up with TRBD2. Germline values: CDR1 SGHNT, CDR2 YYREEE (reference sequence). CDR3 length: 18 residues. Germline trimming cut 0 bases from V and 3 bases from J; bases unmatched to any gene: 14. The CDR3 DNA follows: TGTGCCAGCAGCTTGGACGGGAGGAGGGGACCGAGGGAAGAGACCCAGTACTTC. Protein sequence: CASSLDGRRGPREETQYF.

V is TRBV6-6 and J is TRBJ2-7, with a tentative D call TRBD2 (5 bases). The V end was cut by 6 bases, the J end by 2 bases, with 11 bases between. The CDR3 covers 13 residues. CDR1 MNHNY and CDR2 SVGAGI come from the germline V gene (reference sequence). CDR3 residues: CASSPGMTYEQYF. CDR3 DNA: TGTGCCAGCAGCCCCGGGATGACCTACGAGCAGTACTTC.

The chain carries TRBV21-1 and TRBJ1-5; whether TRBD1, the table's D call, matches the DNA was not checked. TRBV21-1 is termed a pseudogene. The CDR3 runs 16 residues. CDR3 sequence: CASSKVMGTGCQPQHF. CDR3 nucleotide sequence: TGTGCCAGCAGCAAAGTTATGGGGACAGGTTGTCAGCCCCAGCATTTT.